These 2 T cell receptor beta chains came from one sample sequenced in a study of shared clonotypes between healthy human individuals. Produced via immunoSEQ multiplex PCR; TCRdb's table is partial and in-frame only. The data hold more than 2 million clones, with under 97% observed a single time. Sequenced: naive CD4+ T cells sorted from blood. The subset here: CD45RA+ positively selected. These receptor sequences come from a young man in good health.

The chain carries TRBV2 and TRBJ2-1, with 7 positions matching TRBD2. V was pared by 6 bases and J by 2 bases, with 7 bases of the junction left unmatched. The CDR3 contains 15 residues. Germline V lookup: CDR1 SNHLY, CDR2 FYNNEI. In nucleotides, the CDR3 is TGTGCCAGCAGGGGGACGGGAGGTGCCTACAATGAGCAGTTCTTC. It encodes CASRGTGGAYNEQFF.

V gene TRBV25-1 combines with J gene TRBJ1-6; D is unresolved. Germline CDR1 and CDR2: MGHDK and SYGVNS. V lost 3 bases and J lost 0, with 9 bases in between. This CDR3 region has 16 residues. The CDR3 DNA is TGTGCCAGCAGTGAGTCGTTTAGCTCCTATAATTCACCCCTCCACTTT. Amino acids: CASSESFSSYNSPLHF.